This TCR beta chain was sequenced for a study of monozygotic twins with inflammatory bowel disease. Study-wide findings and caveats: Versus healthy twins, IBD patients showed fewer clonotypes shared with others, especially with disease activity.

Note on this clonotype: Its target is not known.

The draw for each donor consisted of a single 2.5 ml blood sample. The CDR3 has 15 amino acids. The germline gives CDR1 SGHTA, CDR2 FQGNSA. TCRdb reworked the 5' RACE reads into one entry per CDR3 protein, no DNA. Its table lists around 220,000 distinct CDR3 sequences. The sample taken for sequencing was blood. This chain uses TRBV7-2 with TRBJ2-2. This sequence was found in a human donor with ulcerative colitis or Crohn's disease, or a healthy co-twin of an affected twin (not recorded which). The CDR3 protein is CASSLDKMHPGELFF.